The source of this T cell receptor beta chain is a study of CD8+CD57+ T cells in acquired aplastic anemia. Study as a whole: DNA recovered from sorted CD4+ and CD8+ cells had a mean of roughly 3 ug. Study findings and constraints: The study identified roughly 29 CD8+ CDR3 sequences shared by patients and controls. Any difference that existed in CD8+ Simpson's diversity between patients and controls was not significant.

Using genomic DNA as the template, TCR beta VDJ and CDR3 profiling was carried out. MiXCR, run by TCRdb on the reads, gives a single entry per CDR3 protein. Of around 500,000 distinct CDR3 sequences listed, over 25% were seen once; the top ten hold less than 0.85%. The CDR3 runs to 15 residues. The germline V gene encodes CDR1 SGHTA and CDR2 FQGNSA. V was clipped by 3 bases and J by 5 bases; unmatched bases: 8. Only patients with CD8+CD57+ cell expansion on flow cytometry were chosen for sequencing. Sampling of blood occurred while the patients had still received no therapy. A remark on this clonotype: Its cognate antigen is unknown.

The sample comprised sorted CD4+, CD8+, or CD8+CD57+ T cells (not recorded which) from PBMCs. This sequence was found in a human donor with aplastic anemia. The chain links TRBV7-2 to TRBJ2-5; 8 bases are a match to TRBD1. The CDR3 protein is CASSLAGRGRETQYF. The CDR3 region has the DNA TGTGCCAGCAGCTTGGCGGGCAGGGGGCGGGAGACCCAGTACTTC.